This record looks at one TCR beta chain sequence and its context. The data are from a study of T-cell reconstitution after alpha-beta-depleted transplantation in children. A TCRbeta library incorporating unique molecular identifiers was prepared. TCRdb reprocessed the PCR reads via MiXCR and lists one record per CDR3 protein. Counted here are some 200,000 distinct CDR3 sequences, roughly 15% occurring once; the ten biggest clones make up roughly an eighth. CDR3 size: 13 residues. Germline V gives CDR1 SGHAT, CDR2 FQNNGV. With 1 base removed from V and 6 bases from J, the gap between germline ends came to 10 bases.

Sequences were derived from PBMCs from the stem cell graft donor, sampled from the stem cell graft. The chain has TRBV11-2 and TRBJ2-7; D call uncertain. The sequence derives from a human donor who donated a stem cell graft to a child with acute lymphoblastic leukemia. This CDR3 is CASSLAPTAEQYF. The DNA for the CDR3 is TGTGCCAGCAGCTTAGCCCCTACCGCCGAGCAGTACTTC.